The TCR beta chain described here comes from a study of shared clonotypes between healthy human individuals. As for the study in general: Serving as donors were two women and a few men, whose ages spanned 18 to 49. Three CD4 naive, three CD4 memory, two CD8 naive and one CD8 memory plate were used per donor. Study-level findings and limits: Shared clonotypes across all four donors exceeded non-shared ones in generation probability.

This CDR3 is built from 16 residues. Germline V gene data show CDR1 as SGHNT and CDR2 as YYREEE (reference sequence). Germline trimming cut 5 bases from V and 0 bases from J; bases unmatched to any gene: 7. About this clone: Its antigen is still unknown.

Profiled with immunoSEQ multiplex PCR; TCRdb holds only in-frame clones, not every one. The sample lists about 1.5 million clones; around 95% were seen once. Material for sequencing was naive CD4+ T cells sorted from blood. The subset was: CD45RA+ positively selected. The receptor was derived from a man younger than 45 in good health. The chain carries TRBV5-4 and TRBJ1-1; 10 nucleotides match TRBD1. The CDR3 region is CASRRTGGGLNTEAFF. The CDR3 DNA reads TGTGCCAGCAGAAGGACAGGGGGAGGATTGAACACTGAAGCTTTCTTT. Drawing the rest from reference TRBV5-4 and TRBJ1-1, the complete variable domain is ETGVTQSPTHLIKTRGQQVTLRCSSQSGHNTVSWYQQALGQGPQFIFQYYREEENGRGNFPPRFSGLQFPNYSSELNVNALELDDSALYLCASRRTGGGLNTEAFFGQGTRLTVV.